These 15 T cell receptor beta chains originate from one sample sequenced in a study of long-term antiretroviral therapy in people with HIV. With survey level as its setting, the immunoSEQ assay was v3.0. Repertoires were generated with immunoSEQ multiplex PCR, while TCRdb's copy carries only in-frame clones and drops some. The sample has around 25,000 clones; 75% to 90% are singletons. The specimen was unsorted PBMCs, collected 2.3 years after starting antiretroviral therapy. The receptors come from a middle-aged man with HIV.

This rearrangement joins TRBV11-2 to TRBJ2-1; a weak D match, TRBD1 (5 bases). This CDR3 is built from 16 residues. With 3 bases removed from V and 6 bases from J, the gap between germline ends came to 18 bases. Germline-derived CDR1 and CDR2 are SGHAT and FQNNGV. CDR3 sequence reads: CASSFGWGTGPNEQFF. CDR3 in DNA: TGTGCCAGCAGCTTCGGTTGGGGCACCGGGCCCAATGAGCAGTTCTTC.

CDR3 amino acids: CASSLDRDRGRTNEKLFF. CDR3 coding DNA: TGCGCCAGCAGCTTGGATAGGGACAGGGGGAGAACTAATGAAAAACTGTTTTTT. The rearrangement joins TRBV5-1 to TRBJ1-4, with 11 bases that match TRBD1. The V segment lost 0 bases and the J segment 1 base; nucleotides outside the gene matches: 5. The CDR3 totals 18 residues. Per germline, CDR1 SGHRS and CDR2 YFSETQ.

This chain uses TRBV13 with TRBJ2-5, with a weak D call TRBD2 (7 bases). This CDR3 has 16 amino acids. CDR1 PRHDT and CDR2 FYEKMQ come from the germline V gene (reference sequence). With 1 base removed from V and 2 bases from J, the gap between germline ends came to 14 bases. In nucleotides, the CDR3 is TGTGCCAGCAGCTTAGTAGGGGGGGGATTACAAGAGACCCAGTACTTC. Translating it yields CASSLVGGGLQETQYF.

J is TRBJ2-5 and V is TRBV5-4, with TRBD2 as a possible D gene (6 bases). Trimming removed 6 bases from V and 2 bases from J, with 23 bases in between. This CDR3 region has 17 residues. Germline CDR1 SGHNT, CDR2 YYREEE (reference sequence). CDR3 DNA: TGTGCCAGCAACAGCGGGCCCGAATTGGACAAACAAGAGACCCAGTACTTC. Encoded protein: CASNSGPELDKQETQYF. Drawing the rest from reference TRBV5-4 and TRBJ2-5, the complete variable domain is ETGVTQSPTHLIKTRGQQVTLRCSSQSGHNTVSWYQQALGQGPQFIFQYYREEENGRGNFPPRFSGLQFPNYSSELNVNALELDDSALYLCASNSGPELDKQETQYFGPGTRLLVL.

The chain joins TRBV30 to TRBJ2-7, with D possibly being TRBD2 (5 bases). The CDR3 length is 11 residues. V was shortened by 4 bases and J by 5 bases, with 9 bases between the two germline ends. Germline values: CDR1 GTSNPN, CDR2 SVGIG (reference sequence). The CDR3 DNA sequence: TGTGCCTGGAATGCCGGGAACGAGCAGTACTTC. Protein: CAWNAGNEQYF.

V usage is TRBV2 and J usage is TRBJ2-2; 10 bases are a match to TRBD1. CDR3 length: 16 residues. V lost 7 bases to trimming and J lost 4 bases; unmatched junction nucleotides: 9. The germline CDR1 and CDR2 sequences are SNHLY and FYNNEI. CDR3 DNA sequence: TGTGCCAGCACCTTACCCGGGACAGGGGTCACCGGGGAGCTGTTTTTT. Its translation is CASTLPGTGVTGELFF. Filled out from reference TRBV2 and TRBJ2-2, the complete variable domain reads EPEVTQTPSHQVTQMGQEVILRCVPISNHLYFYWYRQILGQKVEFLVSFYNNEISEKSEIFDDQFSVERPDGSNFTLKIRSTKLEDSAMYFCASTLPGTGVTGELFFGEGSRLTVL.

J is TRBJ1-1 and V is TRBV5-1; no clear D gene. Germline CDR1 reads SGHRS; CDR2 reads YFSETQ. The V end lost 5 bases, the J end lost 2 bases, and 4 bases lay between the germline ends. The CDR3 consists of 11 residues. CDR3 nucleotides: TGCGCCAGCAGGGGAAACACTGAAGCTTTCTTT. Translating it yields CASRGNTEAFF.

The chain recombines TRBV2 with TRBJ1-2; 8 nucleotides agree with TRBD1. The CDR3 totals 14 residues. V dropped 7 bases and J dropped 2; count of bases not matched to a gene: 6. Looked up from germline, CDR1 is SNHLY and CDR2 is FYNNEI. CDR3 sequence (DNA): TGTGCCAGCAAGTCGGACAGGGTCAACTATGGCTACACCTTC. Protein product: CASKSDRVNYGYTF. Using reference TRBV2 and TRBJ1-2 for the parts outside the CDR3, the full variable domain is EPEVTQTPSHQVTQMGQEVILRCVPISNHLYFYWYRQILGQKVEFLVSFYNNEISEKSEIFDDQFSVERPDGSNFTLKIRSTKLEDSAMYFCASKSDRVNYGYTFGSGTRLTVV.

V gene TRBV30 combines with J gene TRBJ1-1; 9 positions agree with TRBD1. Trimming removed 5 bases from V and 1 base from J; junction bases left unmatched: 8. Germline-derived CDR1 and CDR2 are GTSNPN and SVGIG (reference sequence). The CDR3 spans 15 residues. Here the CDR3 reads CAWGGQGLRNTEAFF. The CDR3 DNA sequence: TGTGCCTGGGGGGGACAGGGTCTGAGGAACACTGAAGCTTTCTTT.

The J gene is TRBJ1-4, the V gene TRBV15; D may be TRBD1 (6 bases). CDR3 length: 16 residues. The germline V and J ends were trimmed by 5 bases and 7 bases, with 20 bases remaining between them. The V gene's germline CDR1 is LNHNV and CDR2 YYDKDF (reference sequence). The CDR3 sequence: CATSSNWGGFFEKLFF. DNA of the CDR3: TGTGCCACCAGCTCGAACTGGGGGGGCTTTTTTGAAAAACTGTTTTTT.

The table lists this clone with a few counts. The chain uses TRBV5-6 and TRBJ2-7, with 7 bases aligning to TRBD1. The V and J ends lost 0 bases and 4 bases, in that order; junction bases with no gene match: 10. The CDR3 totals 16 residues. Germline loops: CDR1 SGHDT, CDR2 YYEEEE. CDR3 amino acids: CASSLGGRGMRYEQYF. In DNA, the CDR3 is TGTGCCAGCAGCTTGGGAGGCAGGGGGATGCGTTACGAGCAGTACTTC.

The chain is built from TRBV6-1 and TRBJ1-2; the match to TRBD1 covers 9 bases. V lost 4 bases, J lost 0 bases, and 6 bases stayed unmatched. The CDR3 totals 16 residues. The germline V gene encodes CDR1 MNHNS and CDR2 SASEGT. CDR3 coding DNA: TGTGCCAGCAGTGCCGGGACAGGGATCGCTAACTATGGCTACACCTTC. Residues: CASSAGTGIANYGYTF.

The chain recombines TRBV25-1 with TRBJ1-2; D might be TRBD1 (6 bases). V dropped 5 bases and J dropped 6 bases, with 13 bases sitting between them. Germline V lookup: CDR1 MGHDK, CDR2 SYGVNS. The CDR3 has 13 amino acids. The CDR3 region has the DNA TGTGCCAGCAGTCTCGGGGGCCTCGATGGCTACACCTTC. As protein: CASSLGGLDGYTF.

The V gene is TRBV5-6, the J gene TRBJ2-2, with 7 bases identical to TRBD1. CDR1 and CDR2 (germline): SGHDT, YYEEEE. V lost 2 bases and J lost 6; bases outside the gene matches: 13. CDR3 length: 17 amino acids. CDR3 coding DNA: TGTGCCAGCAGCTTTCCCCCTTCGACAGGGACCGCCGGGGAGCTGTTTTTT. This codes for CASSFPPSTGTAGELFF.

CDR3 protein: CATSRDPNTGELFF. Here the CDR3 DNA reads TGTGCCACCAGCAGAGACCCGAACACCGGGGAGCTGTTTTTT. The J gene is TRBJ2-2, the V gene TRBV15; D remains unclear. The CDR3 runs to 14 residues. Germline CDR1 reads LNHNV; CDR2 reads YYDKDF (reference sequence). The V gene lost 0 bases and the J gene lost 0 bases, with 2 bases spanning the gap.